This T cell receptor beta chain emerged from a study of cytomegalovirus exposure and HLA in healthy donors. In the study overall: In a previous analysis, approximately 110 million unique TCR beta sequences were found from 150 million to 200 million T cells.

As for this clone: Its specificity is not known.

It was with 60 Vbeta and 13 Jbeta primers that the PCR ran. The table came from immunoSEQ multiplex PCR; TCRdb's copy has only in-frame clones and leaves some out. The data hold about 150,000 clones, with roughly 72% observed a single time. Study results and caveats: What was likely a sequencing artifact was a cluster of highly shared sequence variants. As was reported, the classifier diagnosed cytomegalovirus status with high specificity and sensitivity. Productive rates of about 90% or about 30% were seen for most TCR beta V segments in an earlier analysis.

From germline, CDR1 is MDHEN and CDR2 SYDVKM. The V and J ends lost 5 bases and 0 bases respectively, with 13 bases between them. The CDR3 runs to 15 residues. The chain links TRBV28 to TRBJ1-1, with D possibly matching TRBD1 (6 bases). Sample: PBMCs. This TCR was sampled from a man aged 35 to 55 in good health and CMV-seronegative. This CDR3 reads CASSRYREMNTEAFF. The CDR3 coding sequence is TGTGCCAGCAGTCGTTACAGGGAAATGAACACTGAAGCTTTCTTT. Using reference TRBV28 and TRBJ1-1 for the parts outside the CDR3, the full variable domain is DVKVTQSSRYLVKRTGEKVFLECVQDMDHENMFWYRQDPGLGLRLIYFSYDVKMKEKGDIPEGYSVSREKKERFSLILESASTNQTSMYLCASSRYREMNTEAFFGQGTRLTVV.